These T cell receptor beta chains were read from a single sample in a study of cytomegalovirus exposure and HLA in healthy donors. Assay used: immunoSEQ multiplex PCR; TCRdb lists only in-frame clones, some missing. The repertoire holds about 240,000 clones, with around 80% as singletons. The specimen was PBMCs. These receptors all stem from a woman aged 55-69 years in good health and CMV-seropositive. CDR3s include the opening cysteine and the closing phenylalanine or tryptophan. The order of the fields is J gene, V gene, clone size, D gene, CDR3 DNA, CDR3 protein. The D gene is left open where the match is weak. Size tells how often a clone was seen (once, few, many) or the class of an expanded clone, and some rows leave it out.

>TRBJ1-1|TRBV6-1|few|.
TGTGCCAGCAGTGTACGACAGGACACTGAAGCTTTCTTT
CASSVRQDTEAFF
>TRBJ1-2|TRBV18|once|.
TGTGCCAGCTCACCCTCGGACAGTCACTATGGCTACACCTTC
CASSPSDSHYGYTF
>TRBJ2-7|TRBV13|.|TRBD1
TGTGCCAGCAGCTTAGAACAGGGGGGTTTCGAGCAGTACTTC
CASSLEQGGFEQYF
>TRBJ1-2|TRBV28|.|.
TGTGCCAGCAGCCCCGCCTTTCGAGATTATGGCTACACCTTC
CASSPAFRDYGYTF
>TRBJ2-3|TRBV5-1|.|.
TGCGCCAGCAGCTCCGGGTCCACAGATACGCAGTATTTT
CASSSGSTDTQYF
>TRBJ1-1|TRBV5-4|few|TRBD1
TGTGCCAGCAGCTTGGGACAGGGGGCGGTCACTGAAGCTTTCTTT
CASSLGQGAVTEAFF
>TRBJ2-2|TRBV19|once|.
TGTGCCAGTAGTCCCCCCGGGCTAGCTCCGGGGTCCGGGGAGCTGTTTTTT
CASSPPGLAPGSGELFF
>TRBJ2-7|TRBV4-1|once|TRBD2
TGCGCCAGCAGCCAAGATTCAACTAGCGGATACTACGAGCAGTACTTC
CASSQDSTSGYYEQYF
>TRBJ2-1|TRBV29-1|.|.
TGCAGCGTTGGTTCCCTATACAATGAGCAGTTCTTC
CSVGSLYNEQFF
>TRBJ2-1|TRBV5-4|few|TRBD2
TGTGCCACGGCTCGGGGGGGCCCTGAGCAGTTCTTC
CATARGGPEQFF
>TRBJ2-7|TRBV5-6|.|.
TGTGCCAGCAGCTTGGTTCCAGGCGACTACGAGCAGTACTTC
CASSLVPGDYEQYF
>TRBJ1-3|TRBV29-1|.|.
TGCAGCGTTACACAGGGCCAGATGGGAAACACCATATATTTT
CSVTQGQMGNTIYF
>TRBJ2-7|TRBV7-9|.|.
TGTGCCAGCAGCTTAGGGATTAGCGGAGAATTCTACGAGCAGTACTTC
CASSLGISGEFYEQYF
>TRBJ1-4|TRBV18|.|.
TGTGCCAGCTCAGTAGACACCACAACTAATGAAAAACTGTTTTTT
CASSVDTTTNEKLFF
>TRBJ1-3|TRBV5-6|.|.
TGTGCCAGCAGCTTGAGGAGGGGCCTCTCTGGAAACACCATATATTTT
CASSLRRGLSGNTIYF
>TRBJ1-1|TRBV13|few|.
TGTGCCAGCAGCCCGCTATGGGCAGGGGCTGAAGCTTTCTTT
CASSPLWAGAEAFF
>TRBJ1-5|TRBV28|.|.
TGTGCCAGCAGCCTAGGGGCAGGGTTTCCCAGTGGGAATCAGCCCCAGCATTTT
CASSLGAGFPSGNQPQHF
>TRBJ2-7|TRBV15|.|TRBD2
TGTGCCACCAGCAGAGATCACCTAGCGGGAACCTACGAGCAGTACTTC
CATSRDHLAGTYEQYF
>TRBJ2-7|TRBV19|once|TRBD1
TGTGCCAGTAAAGAACAGGGGGCTTCCTACGAGCAGTACTTC
CASKEQGASYEQYF
>TRBJ2-7|TRBV21-1|.|.
TGTGCCAGCGGGACAGGGAGGCCCTACGAGCAGTACTTC
CASGTGRPYEQYF
>TRBJ1-2|TRBV6-1|.|.
TGTGCCAGCAGTGCTAATTTTGACAGAGACTATGGCTACACCTTC
CASSANFDRDYGYTF
>TRBJ2-7|TRBV19|.|TRBD2
TGTGCCAGTAGTATGAAAGCGGGAGGCCCCTACGAGCAGTACTTC
CASSMKAGGPYEQYF
>TRBJ1-1|TRBV9|once|.
TGTGCCAGCAGCGACGGCCGGGAGAACACTGAAGCTTTCTTT
CASSDGRENTEAFF
>TRBJ2-7|TRBV15|few|.
TGTGCCACCAGCGGGAGACGGGACGAGCAGTACTTC
CATSGRRDEQYF
>TRBJ2-7|TRBV27|.|.
TGTGCCAGCAGTCCGAATCCCCAGTACGAGCAGTACTTC
CASSPNPQYEQYF
>TRBJ1-6|TRBV5-4|.|.
TGTGCCAGCAGCTTGGCGGCAGGGAAATATTCACCCCTCCACTTT
CASSLAAGKYSPLHF
>TRBJ2-5|TRBV9|.|TRBD2
TGTGCCAGCAGCCCCCCCGGGGGGGGACAAGAGACCCAGTACTTC
CASSPPGGGQETQYF
>TRBJ1-2|TRBV7-9|.|TRBD1
TGTGCCAGCAGCACCGACAGGGGAGGTAACTATGGCTACACCTTC
CASSTDRGGNYGYTF
>TRBJ2-1|TRBV5-1|once|.
TGCGCCAGCAGCTTGCAAGGGGGAATTTCCTACAATGAGCAGTTCTTC
CASSLQGGISYNEQFF
>TRBJ2-2|TRBV5-1|.|.
TGCGCCAGCACGTCGGAGGCAATCACCGGGGAGCTGTTTTTT
CASTSEAITGELFF
>TRBJ2-1|TRBV6-5|.|TRBD2
TGTGCCAGCAGCAAACTAGCGGGAGTAGATAATGAGCAGTTCTTC
CASSKLAGVDNEQFF
>TRBJ1-4|TRBV27|.|.
TGTGCCAGCAGTTTTTGGGGGCGCGGGGAAAAACTGTTTTTT
CASSFWGRGEKLFF
>TRBJ2-4|TRBV2|.|.
TGTGCCAGCAGCCGACAAGGAGGGGTAGCCAAAAACATTCAGTACTTC
CASSRQGGVAKNIQYF
>TRBJ2-4|TRBV19|.|TRBD1
TGTGCCAGTAACAGGGGGACAGGGGAGGAGAGGGCCAAAAACATTCAGTACTTC
CASNRGTGEERAKNIQYF
>TRBJ2-4|TRBV19|.|TRBD2
TGTGCCAGTAGTATTAATTCGGGGGGGAACATTCAGTACTTC
CASSINSGGNIQYF
>TRBJ1-5|TRBV5-6|.|.
TGTGCCAGCAGCTCGACAAGTAGCAATCAGCCCCAGCATTTT
CASSSTSSNQPQHF
>TRBJ2-7|TRBV5-6|.|.
TGTGCCAGCAGCTTGGCGGCCTACGAGCAGTACTTC
CASSLAAYEQYF
>TRBJ1-5|TRBV4-1|.|.
TGCGCCAGCAGCCAAGTTGGAGGGACCTGGCAGCCCCAGCATTTT
CASSQVGGTWQPQHF
>TRBJ2-3|TRBV5-4|.|TRBD1
TGTGCCAGCAGCTTGGGGGGACAGGTCCGCACAGATACGCAGTATTTT
CASSLGGQVRTDTQYF
>TRBJ2-7|TRBV27|.|TRBD1
TGTGCCAGCAGTGGGGACAGTACCTACGAGCAGTACTTC
CASSGDSTYEQYF
>TRBJ1-1|TRBV29-1|.|.
TGCAGCGTTCTACTCGGTCTGAACACTGAAGCTTTCTTT
CSVLLGLNTEAFF
>TRBJ2-3|TRBV5-1|.|.
TGCGCCAGCAGCTACGGGGGTACGTCAGATACGCAGTATTTT
CASSYGGTSDTQYF
>TRBJ1-5|TRBV19|.|.
TGTGCCAGTAGTATTCGGGGGGCGGGAGGACAGCCCCAGCATTTT
CASSIRGAGGQPQHF
>TRBJ1-2|TRBV4-1|.|TRBD1
TGCGCCAGCATGGTTTTCCCGGGACAGGGAAGAGCTAACTATGGCTACACCTTC
CASMVFPGQGRANYGYTF
>TRBJ1-2|TRBV5-1|.|TRBD1
TGCGCCAGCAGCCGGACAGGGGGCGGTAACTATGGCTACACCTTC
CASSRTGGGNYGYTF